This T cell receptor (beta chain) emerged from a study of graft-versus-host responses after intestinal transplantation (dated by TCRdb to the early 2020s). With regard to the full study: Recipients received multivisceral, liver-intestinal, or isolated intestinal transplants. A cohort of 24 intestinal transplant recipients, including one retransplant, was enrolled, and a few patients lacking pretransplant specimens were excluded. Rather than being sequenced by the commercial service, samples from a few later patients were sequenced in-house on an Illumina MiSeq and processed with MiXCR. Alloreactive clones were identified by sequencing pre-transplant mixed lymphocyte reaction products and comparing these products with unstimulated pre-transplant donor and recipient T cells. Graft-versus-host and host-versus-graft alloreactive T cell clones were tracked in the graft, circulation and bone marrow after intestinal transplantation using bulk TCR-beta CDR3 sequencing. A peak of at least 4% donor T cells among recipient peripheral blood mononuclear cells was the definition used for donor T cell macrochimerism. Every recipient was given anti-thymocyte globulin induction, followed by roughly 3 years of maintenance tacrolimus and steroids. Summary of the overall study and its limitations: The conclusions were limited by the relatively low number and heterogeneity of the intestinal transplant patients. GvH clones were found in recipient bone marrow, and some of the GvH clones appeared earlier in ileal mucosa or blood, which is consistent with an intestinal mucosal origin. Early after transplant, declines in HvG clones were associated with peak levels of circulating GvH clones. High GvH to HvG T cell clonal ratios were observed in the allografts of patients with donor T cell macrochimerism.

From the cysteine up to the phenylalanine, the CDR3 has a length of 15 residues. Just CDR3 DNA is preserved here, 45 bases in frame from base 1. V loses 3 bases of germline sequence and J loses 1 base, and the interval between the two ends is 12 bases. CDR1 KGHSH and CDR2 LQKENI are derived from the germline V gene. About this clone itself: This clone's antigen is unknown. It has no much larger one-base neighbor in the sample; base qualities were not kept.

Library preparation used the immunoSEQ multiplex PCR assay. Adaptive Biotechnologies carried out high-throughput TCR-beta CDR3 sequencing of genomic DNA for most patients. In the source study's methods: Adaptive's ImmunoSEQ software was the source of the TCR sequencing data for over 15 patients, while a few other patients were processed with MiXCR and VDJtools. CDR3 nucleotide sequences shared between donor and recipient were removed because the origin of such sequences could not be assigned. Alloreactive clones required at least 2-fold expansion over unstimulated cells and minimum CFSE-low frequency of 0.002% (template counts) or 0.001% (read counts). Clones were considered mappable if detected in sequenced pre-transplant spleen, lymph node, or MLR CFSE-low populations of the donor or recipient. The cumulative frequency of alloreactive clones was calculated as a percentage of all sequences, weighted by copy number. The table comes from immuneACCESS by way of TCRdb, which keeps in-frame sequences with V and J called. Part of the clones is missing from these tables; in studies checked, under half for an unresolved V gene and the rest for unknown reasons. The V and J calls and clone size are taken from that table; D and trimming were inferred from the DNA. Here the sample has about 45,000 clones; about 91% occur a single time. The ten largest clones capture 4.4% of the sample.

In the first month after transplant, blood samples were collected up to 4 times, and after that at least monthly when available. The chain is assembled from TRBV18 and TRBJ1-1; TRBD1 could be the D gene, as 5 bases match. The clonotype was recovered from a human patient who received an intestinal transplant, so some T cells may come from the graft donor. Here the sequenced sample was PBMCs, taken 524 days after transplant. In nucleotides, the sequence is TGTGCCAGCTCACCGAATCGGGGCCCGAACACTGAAGCTTTCTTT. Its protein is CASSPNRGPNTEAFF.